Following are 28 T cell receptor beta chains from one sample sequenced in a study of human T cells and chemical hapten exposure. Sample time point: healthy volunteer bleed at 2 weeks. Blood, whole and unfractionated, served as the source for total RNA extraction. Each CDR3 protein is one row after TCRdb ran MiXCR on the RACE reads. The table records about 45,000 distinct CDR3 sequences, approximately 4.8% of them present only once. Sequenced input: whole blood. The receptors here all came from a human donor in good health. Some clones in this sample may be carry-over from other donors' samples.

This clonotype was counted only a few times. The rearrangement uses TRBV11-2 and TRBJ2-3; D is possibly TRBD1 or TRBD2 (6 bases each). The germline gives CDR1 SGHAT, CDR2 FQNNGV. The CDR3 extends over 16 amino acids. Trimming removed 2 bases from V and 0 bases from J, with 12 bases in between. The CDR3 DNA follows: TGTGCCAGCAGCTTACTGGGGGGCGTAAGCACAGATACGCAGTATTTT. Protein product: CASSLLGGVSTDTQYF.

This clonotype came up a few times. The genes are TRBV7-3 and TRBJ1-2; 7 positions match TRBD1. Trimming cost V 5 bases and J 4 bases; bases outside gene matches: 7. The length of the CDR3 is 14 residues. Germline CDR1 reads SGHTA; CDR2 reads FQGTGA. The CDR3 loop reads CASSQGVSPYGYTF. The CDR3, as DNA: TGTGCCAGCAGCCAGGGGGTTTCCCCCTATGGCTACACCTTC.

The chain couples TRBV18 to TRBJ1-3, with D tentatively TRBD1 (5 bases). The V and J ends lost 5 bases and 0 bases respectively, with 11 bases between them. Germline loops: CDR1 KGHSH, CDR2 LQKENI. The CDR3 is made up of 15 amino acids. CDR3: CASSKGTDSGNTIYF. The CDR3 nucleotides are TGTGCCAGCTCAAAGGGGACTGACTCTGGAAACACCATATATTTT.

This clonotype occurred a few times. The CDR3 DNA reads as TGTGCCAGCAGTTTAACCAGGGCCAATCAGCCCCAGCATTTT. Translation: CASSLTRANQPQHF. The rearrangement links TRBV28 to TRBJ1-5, with D tentatively TRBD1 (5 bases). The germline V gene encodes CDR1 MDHEN and CDR2 SYDVKM. Trimming stripped 2 bases from V and 3 bases from J, with 8 bases between. The CDR3 contains 14 residues. The whole variable domain, filled in from reference TRBV28 and TRBJ1-5, reads DVKVTQSSRYLVKRTGEKVFLECVQDMDHENMFWYRQDPGLGLRLIYFSYDVKMKEKGDIPEGYSVSREKKERFSLILESASTNQTSMYLCASSLTRANQPQHFGDGTRLSIL.

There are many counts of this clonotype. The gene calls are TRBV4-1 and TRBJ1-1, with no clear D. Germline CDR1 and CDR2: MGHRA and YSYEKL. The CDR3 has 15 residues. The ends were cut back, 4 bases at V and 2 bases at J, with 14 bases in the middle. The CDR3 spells CASSLQTAVNTEAFF. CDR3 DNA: TGCGCCAGCAGCCTCCAGACGGCCGTTAACACTGAAGCTTTCTTT.

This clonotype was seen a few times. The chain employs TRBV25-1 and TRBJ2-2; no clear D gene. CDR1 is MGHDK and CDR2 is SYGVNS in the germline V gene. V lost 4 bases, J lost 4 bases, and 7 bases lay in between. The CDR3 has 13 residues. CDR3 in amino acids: CASSGHTTGELFF. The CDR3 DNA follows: TGTGCCAGCAGTGGTCATACCACCGGGGAGCTGTTTTTT.

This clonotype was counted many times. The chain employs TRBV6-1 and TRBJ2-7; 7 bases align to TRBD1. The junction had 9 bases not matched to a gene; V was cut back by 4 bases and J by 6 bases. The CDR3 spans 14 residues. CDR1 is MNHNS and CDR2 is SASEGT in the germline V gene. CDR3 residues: CASSGTGPSGEQYF. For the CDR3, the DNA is TGTGCCAGCAGTGGGACAGGCCCCTCAGGCGAGCAGTACTTC.

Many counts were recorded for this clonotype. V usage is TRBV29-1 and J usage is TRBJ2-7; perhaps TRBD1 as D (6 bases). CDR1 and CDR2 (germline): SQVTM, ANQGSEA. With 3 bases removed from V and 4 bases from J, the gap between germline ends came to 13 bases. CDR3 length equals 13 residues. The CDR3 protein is CSVDQTGTYEQYF. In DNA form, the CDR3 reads TGCAGCGTTGACCAAACAGGGACGTACGAGCAGTACTTC.

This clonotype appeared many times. CDR3 nucleotides: TGCAGTGCTAGAGATGGGGACAAATCCTTCGGGGATACGCAGTATTTT. Protein product: CSARDGDKSFGDTQYF. The J gene is TRBJ2-3, the V gene TRBV20-1, with D perhaps TRBD1 (6 bases). Trimming removed 0 bases at V and 6 bases at J, with 19 bases between. The germline gives CDR1 DFQATT, CDR2 SNEGSKA (reference sequence). The CDR3 length is 16 residues.

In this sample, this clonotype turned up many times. The CDR3 is CASSKSRDSNQPQHF. In DNA form, the CDR3 reads TGTGCCAGCAGCAAATCCAGGGATAGCAATCAGCCCCAGCATTTT. The chain carries TRBV21-1 and TRBJ1-5; the D call in the table, TRBD1, was not verified against the DNA. TRBV21-1 is assigned pseudogene status. CDR3 size: 15 residues.

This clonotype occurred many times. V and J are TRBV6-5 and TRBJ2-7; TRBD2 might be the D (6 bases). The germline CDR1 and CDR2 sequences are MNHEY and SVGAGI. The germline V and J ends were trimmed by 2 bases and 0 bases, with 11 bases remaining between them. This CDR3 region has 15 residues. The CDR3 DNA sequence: TGTGCCAGCAGTTACGGTCCGGACTACTCCTACGAGCAGTACTTC. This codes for CASSYGPDYSYEQYF.

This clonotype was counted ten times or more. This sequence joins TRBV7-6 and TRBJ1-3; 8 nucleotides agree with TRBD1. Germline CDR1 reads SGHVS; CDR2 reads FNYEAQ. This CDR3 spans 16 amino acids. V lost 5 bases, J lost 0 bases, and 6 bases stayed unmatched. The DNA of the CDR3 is TGTGCCAGCAGCCCCCGGACAGGGTCCTCTGGAAACACCATATATTTT. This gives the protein CASSPRTGSSGNTIYF.

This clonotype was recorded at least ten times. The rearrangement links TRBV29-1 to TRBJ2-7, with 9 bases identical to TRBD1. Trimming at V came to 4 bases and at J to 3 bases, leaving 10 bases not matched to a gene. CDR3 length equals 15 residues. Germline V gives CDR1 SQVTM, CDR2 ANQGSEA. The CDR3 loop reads CSVGTLGTGLYEQYF. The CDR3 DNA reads TGCAGCGTTGGAACCCTCGGGACAGGGCTCTACGAGCAGTACTTC.

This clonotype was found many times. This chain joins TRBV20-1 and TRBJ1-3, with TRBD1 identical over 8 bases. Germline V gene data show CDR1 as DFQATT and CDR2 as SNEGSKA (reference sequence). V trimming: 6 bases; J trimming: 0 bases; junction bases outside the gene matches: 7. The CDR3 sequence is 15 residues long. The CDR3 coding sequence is TGCAGTGCGCAGGACAGGGTTGGCTCTGGAAACACCATATATTTT. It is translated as CSAQDRVGSGNTIYF.

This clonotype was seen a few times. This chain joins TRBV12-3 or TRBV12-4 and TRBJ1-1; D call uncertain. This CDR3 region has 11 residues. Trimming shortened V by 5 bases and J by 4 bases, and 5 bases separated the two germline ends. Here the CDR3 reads CASSGITEAFF. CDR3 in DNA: TGTGCCAGCAGTGGGATCACTGAAGCTTTCTTT.

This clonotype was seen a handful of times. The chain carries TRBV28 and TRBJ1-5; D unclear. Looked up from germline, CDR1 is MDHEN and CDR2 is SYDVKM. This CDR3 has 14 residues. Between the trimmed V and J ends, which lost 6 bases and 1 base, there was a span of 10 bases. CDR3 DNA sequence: TGTGCCAGCAGGGCCTGGAGAAGCAATCAGCCCCAGCATTTT. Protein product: CASRAWRSNQPQHF.

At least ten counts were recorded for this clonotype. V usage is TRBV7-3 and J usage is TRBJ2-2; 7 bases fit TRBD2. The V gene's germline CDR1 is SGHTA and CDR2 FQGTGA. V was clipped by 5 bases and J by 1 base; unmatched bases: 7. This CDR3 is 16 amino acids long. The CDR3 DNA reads TGTGCCAGCAGCCCCTTGCCTAGCGGGAACACCGGGGAGCTGTTTTTT. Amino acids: CASSPLPSGNTGELFF.

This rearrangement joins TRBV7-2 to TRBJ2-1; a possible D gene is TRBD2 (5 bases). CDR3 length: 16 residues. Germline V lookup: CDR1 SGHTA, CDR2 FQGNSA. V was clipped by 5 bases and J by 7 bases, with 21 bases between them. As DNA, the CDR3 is TGTGCCAGCAGCGTACCCCCGGGAACTAGGGTAAATGAGCAGTTCTTC. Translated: CASSVPPGTRVNEQFF. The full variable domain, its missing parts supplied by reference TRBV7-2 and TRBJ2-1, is GAGVSQSPSNKVTEKGKDVELRCDPISGHTALYWYRQSLGQGLEFLIYFQGNSAPDKSGLPSDRFSAERTGGSVSTLTIQRTQQEDSAVYLCASSVPPGTRVNEQFFGPGTRLTVL.

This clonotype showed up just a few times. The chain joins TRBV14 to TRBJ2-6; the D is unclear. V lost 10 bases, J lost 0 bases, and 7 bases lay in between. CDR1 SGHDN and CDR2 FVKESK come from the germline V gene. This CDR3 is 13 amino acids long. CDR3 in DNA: TGTGCCACCCGGCCCTCTGGGGCCAACGTCCTGACTTTC. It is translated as CATRPSGANVLTF.

The CDR3 nucleotides read TGTGCCAGCAGCATTAGGGACACCACCTTTTTAGCCAAAAACATTCAGTACTTC. Protein sequence: CASSIRDTTFLAKNIQYF. V and J are TRBV7-9 and TRBJ2-4, with a tentative D call TRBD1 (6 bases). With 5 bases removed from V and 0 bases from J, the gap between germline ends came to 20 bases. The CDR3 consists of 18 residues. CDR1 is SEHNR, CDR2 FQNEAQ, per germline (reference sequence).

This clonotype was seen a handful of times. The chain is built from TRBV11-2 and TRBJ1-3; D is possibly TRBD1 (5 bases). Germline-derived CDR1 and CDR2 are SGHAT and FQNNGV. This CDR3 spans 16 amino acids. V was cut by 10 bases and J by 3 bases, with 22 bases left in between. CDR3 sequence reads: CANTLLRTNLGNTIYF. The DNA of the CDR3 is TGTGCCAACACCCTCCTCCGGACAAACCTTGGAAACACCATATATTTT. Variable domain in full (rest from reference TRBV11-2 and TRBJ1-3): EAGVAQSPRYKIIEKRQSVAFWCNPISGHATLYWYQQILGQGPKLLIQFQNNGVVDDSQLPKDRFSAERLKGVDSTLKIQPAKLEDSAVYLCANTLLRTNLGNTIYFGEGSWLTVV.

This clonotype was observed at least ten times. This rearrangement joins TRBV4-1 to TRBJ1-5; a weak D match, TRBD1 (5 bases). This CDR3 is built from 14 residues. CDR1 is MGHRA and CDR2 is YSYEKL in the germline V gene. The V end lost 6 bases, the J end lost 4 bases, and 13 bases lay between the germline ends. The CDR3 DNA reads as TGCGCCAGCAGTTACGGGGCCCGAAATCAGCCCCAGCATTTT. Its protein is CASSYGARNQPQHF.

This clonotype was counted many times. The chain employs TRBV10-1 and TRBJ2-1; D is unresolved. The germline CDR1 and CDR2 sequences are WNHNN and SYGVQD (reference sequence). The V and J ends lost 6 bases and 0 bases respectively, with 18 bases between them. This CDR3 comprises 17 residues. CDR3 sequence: CASSHAYDWSSYNEQFF. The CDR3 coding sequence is TGCGCCAGCAGCCACGCCTATGACTGGAGCTCCTACAATGAGCAGTTCTTC.

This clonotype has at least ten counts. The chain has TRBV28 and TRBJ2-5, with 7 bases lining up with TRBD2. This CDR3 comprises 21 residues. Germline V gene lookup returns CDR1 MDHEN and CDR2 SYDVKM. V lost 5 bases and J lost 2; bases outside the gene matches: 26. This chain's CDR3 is CASSPISLTDYSGMFQETQYF. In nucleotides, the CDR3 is TGTGCCAGCAGTCCAATATCCCTGACAGATTACAGCGGGATGTTTCAAGAGACCCAGTACTTC. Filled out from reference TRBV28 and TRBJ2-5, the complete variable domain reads DVKVTQSSRYLVKRTGEKVFLECVQDMDHENMFWYRQDPGLGLRLIYFSYDVKMKEKGDIPEGYSVSREKKERFSLILESASTNQTSMYLCASSPISLTDYSGMFQETQYFGPGTRLLVL.

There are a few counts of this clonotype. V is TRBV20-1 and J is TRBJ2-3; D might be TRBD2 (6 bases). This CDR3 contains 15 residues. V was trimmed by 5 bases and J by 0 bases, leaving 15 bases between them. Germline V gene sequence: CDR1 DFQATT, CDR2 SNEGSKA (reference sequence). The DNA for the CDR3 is TGCAGTGCTCTTAGTTCGGGACTTAGCACAGATACGCAGTATTTT. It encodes CSALSSGLSTDTQYF.

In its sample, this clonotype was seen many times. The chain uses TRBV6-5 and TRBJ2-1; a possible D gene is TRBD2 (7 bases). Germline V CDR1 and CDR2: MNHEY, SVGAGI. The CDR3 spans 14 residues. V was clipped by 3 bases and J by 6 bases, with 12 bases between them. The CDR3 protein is CASSYRGGFNEQFF. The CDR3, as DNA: TGTGCCAGCAGTTATAGGGGGGGCTTCAATGAGCAGTTCTTC.

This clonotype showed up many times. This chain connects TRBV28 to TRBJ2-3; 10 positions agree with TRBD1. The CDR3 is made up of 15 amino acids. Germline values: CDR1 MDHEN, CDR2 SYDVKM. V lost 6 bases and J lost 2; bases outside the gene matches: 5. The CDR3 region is CASRDRGPSTDTQYF. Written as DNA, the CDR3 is TGTGCCAGCAGAGACAGGGGGCCTTCCACAGATACGCAGTATTTT.

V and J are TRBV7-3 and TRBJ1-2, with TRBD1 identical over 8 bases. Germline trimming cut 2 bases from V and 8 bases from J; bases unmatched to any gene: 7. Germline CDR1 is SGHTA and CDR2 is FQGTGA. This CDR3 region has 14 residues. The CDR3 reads CASSLGWTGQGYTF. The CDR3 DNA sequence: TGTGCCAGCAGCTTAGGGTGGACAGGGCAAGGCTACACCTTC.